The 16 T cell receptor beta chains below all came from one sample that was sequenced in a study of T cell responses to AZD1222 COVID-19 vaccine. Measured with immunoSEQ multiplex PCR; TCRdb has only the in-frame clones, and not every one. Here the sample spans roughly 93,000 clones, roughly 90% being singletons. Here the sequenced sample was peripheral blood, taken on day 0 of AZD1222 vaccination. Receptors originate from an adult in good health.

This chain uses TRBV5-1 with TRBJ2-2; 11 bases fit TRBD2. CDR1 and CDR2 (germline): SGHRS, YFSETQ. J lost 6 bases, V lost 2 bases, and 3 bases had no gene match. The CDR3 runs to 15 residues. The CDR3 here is CASSFTSGSPGELFF. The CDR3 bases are TGCGCCAGCAGCTTTACTAGCGGGAGCCCCGGGGAGCTGTTTTTT.

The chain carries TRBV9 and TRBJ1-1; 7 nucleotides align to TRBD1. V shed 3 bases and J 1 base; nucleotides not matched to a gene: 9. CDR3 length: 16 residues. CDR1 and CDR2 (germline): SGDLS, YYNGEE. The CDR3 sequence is CASSALIGGQNTEAFF. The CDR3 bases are TGTGCCAGCAGCGCTTTAATAGGGGGCCAGAACACTGAAGCTTTCTTT.

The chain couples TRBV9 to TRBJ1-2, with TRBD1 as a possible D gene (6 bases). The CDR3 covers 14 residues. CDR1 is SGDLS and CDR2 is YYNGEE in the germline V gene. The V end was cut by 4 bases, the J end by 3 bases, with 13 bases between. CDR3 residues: CASSSQGTDYGYTF. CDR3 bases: TGTGCCAGCAGCTCTCAGGGGACTGACTATGGCTACACCTTC.

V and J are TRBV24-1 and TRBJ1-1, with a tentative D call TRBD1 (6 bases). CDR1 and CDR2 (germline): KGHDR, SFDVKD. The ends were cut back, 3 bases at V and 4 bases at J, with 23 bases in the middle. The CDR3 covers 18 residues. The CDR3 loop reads CATSDGGLSGAGSTEAFF. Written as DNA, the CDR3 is TGTGCCACCAGTGATGGGGGCCTTTCAGGGGCGGGGAGCACTGAAGCTTTCTTT.

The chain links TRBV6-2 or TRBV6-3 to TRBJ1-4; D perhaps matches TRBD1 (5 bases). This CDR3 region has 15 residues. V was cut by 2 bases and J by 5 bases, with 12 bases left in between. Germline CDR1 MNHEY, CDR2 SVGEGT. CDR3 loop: CASSYGGGVNEKLFF. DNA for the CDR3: TGTGCCAGCAGTTACGGCGGGGGTGTAAATGAAAAACTGTTTTTT.

CDR3: CAWSAGSGSNEQYF. Written as DNA, the CDR3 is TGTGCCTGGAGTGCAGGTAGCGGGAGCAACGAGCAGTACTTC. This chain joins TRBV30 and TRBJ2-7; 9 positions agree with TRBD2. Germline CDR1 is GTSNPN and CDR2 is SVGIG (reference sequence). This CDR3 is 14 amino acids long. V lost 1 base, J lost 5 bases, and 6 bases stayed unmatched.

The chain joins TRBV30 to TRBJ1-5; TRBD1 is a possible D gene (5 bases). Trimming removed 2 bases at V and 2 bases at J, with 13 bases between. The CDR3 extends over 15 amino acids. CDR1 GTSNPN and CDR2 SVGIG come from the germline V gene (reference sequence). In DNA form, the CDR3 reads TGTGCCTGGAGTTATAGGGAAGGGGGCAATCAGCCCCAGCATTTT. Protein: CAWSYREGGNQPQHF.

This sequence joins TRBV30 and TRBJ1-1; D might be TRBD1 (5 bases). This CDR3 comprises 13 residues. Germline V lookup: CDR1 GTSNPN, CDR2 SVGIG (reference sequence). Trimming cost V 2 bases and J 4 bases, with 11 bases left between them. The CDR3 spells CAWSWKRGTEAFF. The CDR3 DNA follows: TGTGCCTGGAGTTGGAAGAGGGGCACTGAAGCTTTCTTT.

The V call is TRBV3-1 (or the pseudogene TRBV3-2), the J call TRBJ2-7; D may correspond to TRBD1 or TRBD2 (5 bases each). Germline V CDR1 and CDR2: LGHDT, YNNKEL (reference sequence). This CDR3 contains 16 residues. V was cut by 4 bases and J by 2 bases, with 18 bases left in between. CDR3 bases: TGTGCCAGCAGCCTCCCCGGGGCAGGCAGGACCTACGAGCAGTACTTC. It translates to CASSLPGAGRTYEQYF.

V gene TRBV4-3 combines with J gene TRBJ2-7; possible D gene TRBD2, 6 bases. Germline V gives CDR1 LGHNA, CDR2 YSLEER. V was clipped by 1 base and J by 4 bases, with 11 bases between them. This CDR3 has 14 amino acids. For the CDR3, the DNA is TGCGCCAGCAGCCAAGGCGTGGGGAGGTACGAGCAGTACTTC. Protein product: CASSQGVGRYEQYF.

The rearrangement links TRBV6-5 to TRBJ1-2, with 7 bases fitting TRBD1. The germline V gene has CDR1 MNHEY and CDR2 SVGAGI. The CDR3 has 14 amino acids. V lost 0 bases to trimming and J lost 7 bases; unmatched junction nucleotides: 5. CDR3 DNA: TGTGCCAGCAGTTACTCGGACAGGTTTTTTGGCTACACCTTC. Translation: CASSYSDRFFGYTF.

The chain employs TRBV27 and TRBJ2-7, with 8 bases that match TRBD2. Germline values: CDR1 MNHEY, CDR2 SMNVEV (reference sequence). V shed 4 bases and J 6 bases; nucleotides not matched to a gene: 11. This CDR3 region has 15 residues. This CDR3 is CASSSGGAGAGEQYF. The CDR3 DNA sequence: TGTGCCAGCAGTTCGGGGGGGGCGGGAGCGGGCGAGCAGTACTTC.

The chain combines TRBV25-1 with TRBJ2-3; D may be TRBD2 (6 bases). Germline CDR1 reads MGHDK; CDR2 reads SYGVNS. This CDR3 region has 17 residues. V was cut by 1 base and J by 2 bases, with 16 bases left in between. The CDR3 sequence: CASSELGAAGPTDTQYF. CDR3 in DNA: TGTGCCAGCAGTGAATTAGGAGCGGCGGGACCCACAGATACGCAGTATTTT.

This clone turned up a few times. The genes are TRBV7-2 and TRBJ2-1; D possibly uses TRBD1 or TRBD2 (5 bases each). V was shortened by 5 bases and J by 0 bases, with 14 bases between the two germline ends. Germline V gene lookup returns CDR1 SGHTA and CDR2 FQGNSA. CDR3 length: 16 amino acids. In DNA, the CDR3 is TGTGCCAGCAGCCGGGAAAGGGGCCTCTCCTACAATGAGCAGTTCTTC. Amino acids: CASSRERGLSYNEQFF.

The CDR3 here is CASSLKGSGNTIYF. CDR3 DNA: TGCGCCAGCAGCTTGAAGGGATCGGGAAACACCATATATTTT. This chain joins TRBV5-1 and TRBJ1-3, with unresolved D. Per the germline V gene, CDR1 is SGHRS and CDR2 is YFSETQ. Deletions cut 1 base from V and 4 bases from J, with 9 bases between. The CDR3 loop spans 14 amino acids.

CDR3 nucleotide sequence: TGTGCCAGCAGCCTAAATAGCGGGGTCCTTGGGGAGACCCAGTACTTC. It is translated as CASSLNSGVLGETQYF. The chain combines TRBV3-1 (or the pseudogene TRBV3-2) with TRBJ2-5, with 8 bases matching TRBD2. The CDR3 runs to 16 residues. J was trimmed by 5 bases and V by 4 bases; bases with no gene match: 12. Germline lookup yields CDR1 LGHDT and CDR2 YNNKEL (reference sequence).